The 13 T cell receptor beta chains listed next were all sequenced from one sample in a study of blood T cells in healthy people across ages. PCR was performed a second time for 7 to 11 cycles using a sample-barcoded 5' primer and a J-beta primer mix. Via MiXCR, TCRdb re-called the 5' RACE reads, giving one row per CDR3 protein. The repertoire holds approximately 960,000 distinct CDR3 sequences, approximately 32% seen once, with more than 8.5% in the top ten. This same sample was also part of a study on T cells of mothers and their children.

The sequencing sample was made of blood. The receptor source for this set is a woman aged 35 to 49 in good health.

This clonotype has only a few counts. This sequence joins TRBV20-1 and TRBJ2-1, with 7 positions matching TRBD2. The J call is doubtful: the DNA matches TRBJ2-7 better. Looked up from germline, CDR1 is DFQATT and CDR2 is SNEGSKA (reference sequence). CDR3 size: 14 residues. The CDR3 DNA reads TGCAGTGCCCCTGGGGAGGGGTCCTACAATGAGCAGTACTTC. Encoded protein: CSAPGEGSYNEQYF.

This clonotype was counted a few times. This chain connects TRBV28 to TRBJ1-1; 10 bases are shared with TRBD1. Germline lookup yields CDR1 MDHEN and CDR2 SYDVKM. Trimming took 6 bases from V and 2 from J; bases not matched to a gene: 3. The CDR3 consists of 14 residues. The CDR3 coding sequence is TGTGCCAGCAGGGGGACAGGGGATAACACTGAAGCTTTCTTT. It specifies CASRGTGDNTEAFF.

Only a few counts were recorded for this clonotype. The rearrangement joins TRBV5-1 to TRBJ2-1; 13 bases are a match to TRBD2. Trimming took 1 base from V and 1 from J; bases not matched to a gene: 5. Per the germline V gene, CDR1 is SGHRS and CDR2 is YFSETQ. CDR3 length: 18 residues. CDR3 bases: TGCGCCAGCAGCTTGAGACTAGCGGGGGGACCTTCCTACAATGAGCAGTTCTTC. It specifies CASSLRLAGGPSYNEQFF.

This clonotype has only a few counts. The chain joins TRBV4-2 to TRBJ2-5, with a weak D call TRBD2 (6 bases). CDR3 length equals 15 residues. Between the trimmed V and J ends, which lost 1 base and 5 bases, there was a span of 14 bases. Germline V gene data show CDR1 as LGHNA and CDR2 as YNFKEQ. The CDR3 protein is CASSQAGARDETQYF. Here the CDR3 DNA reads TGTGCCAGCAGCCAAGCCGGGGCGCGGGATGAGACCCAGTACTTC.

V usage is TRBV4-3 and J usage is TRBJ1-4, with 7 bases fitting TRBD1. Germline loops: CDR1 LGHNA, CDR2 YSLEER. This CDR3 region has 15 residues. The V and J ends lost 4 bases and 5 bases, in that order; junction bases with no gene match: 7. The DNA of the CDR3 is TGCGCCAGCAGCCCGACAGGGTTCAACAATGAAAAACTGTTTTTT. Amino acid sequence: CASSPTGFNNEKLFF.

V usage is TRBV5-1 and J usage is TRBJ1-1; D perhaps matches TRBD1 (5 bases). This CDR3 spans 14 amino acids. Trimming took off 2 bases at V and 1 base at J, with 9 bases between the two ends. The germline gives CDR1 SGHRS, CDR2 YFSETQ. CDR3 in DNA: TGCGCCAGCAGCTTACAGGCCACGAACACTGAAGCTTTCTTT. It codes for CASSLQATNTEAFF.

About this clonotype itself: Being one base from a much bigger clone, this may be a read error. This sequence joins TRBV12-3 or TRBV12-4 and TRBJ2-1; 8 bases line up with TRBD1. V trimming: 6 bases; J trimming: 8 bases; junction bases outside the gene matches: 9. There are 14 residues in the CDR3. CDR3 nucleotide sequence: TGTGCCAGCAGGGGGACAGGCATTAACGATGAGCAGTTCTTC. Translating gives CASRGTGINDEQFF.

With respect to this clonotype: This clone may be a read error of a much larger clone one base away. The chain links TRBV6-1 to TRBJ2-1; a possible D gene is TRBD1 (7 bases). CDR1 is MNHNS, CDR2 SASEGT, per germline. Trimming removed 5 bases at V and 13 bases at J, with 18 bases between. The CDR3 consists of 13 residues. This CDR3 is CASSRQGRETQFF. In nucleotides, the CDR3 is TGTGCCAGCAGTCGACAGGGACGGGAGACCCAGTTCTTC.

Ten or more counts support this clonotype. The CDR3 protein is CASSLTRDYGYTF. CDR3 DNA sequence: TGTGCCAGCAGTTTGACCCGAGACTATGGCTACACCTTC. V is TRBV12-3 or TRBV12-4 and J is TRBJ1-2; D not certain. There are 13 residues in the CDR3. Trimming took off 3 bases at V and 3 bases at J, with 8 bases between the two ends.

This clonotype came up many times. This sequence joins TRBV20-1 and TRBJ1-1, with 7 bases lining up with TRBD1. Germline values: CDR1 DFQATT, CDR2 SNEGSKA (reference sequence). CDR3 size: 13 residues. The ends lost 5 bases at V and 0 bases at J; junction bases unmatched: 3. The CDR3 loop reads CSASDRMNTEAFF. The CDR3 DNA reads TGCAGTGCTTCGGACAGGATGAACACTGAAGCTTTCTTT.

This clonotype was detected ten times or more. The CDR3 coding sequence is TGTGCCTGGAGTCCAGCGGGGGTCGAGCAGTACTTC. This sequence encodes CAWSPAGVEQYF. This rearrangement joins TRBV30 to TRBJ2-7, with TRBD2 identical over 8 bases. The CDR3 totals 12 residues. The V and J ends lost 2 bases and 6 bases, in that order; junction bases with no gene match: 3. The germline V gene has CDR1 GTSNPN and CDR2 SVGIG (reference sequence). Complete variable domain (other parts from reference TRBV30 and TRBJ2-7): SQTIHQWPATLVQPVGSPLSLECTVEGTSNPNLYWYRQAAGRGLQLLFYSVGIGQISSEVPQNLSASRPQDRQFILSSKKLLLSDSGFYLCAWSPAGVEQYFGPGTRLTVT.

The chain is built from TRBV12-3 or TRBV12-4 and TRBJ1-6; D uncertain. The CDR3 length is 14 residues. Trimming pared 3 bases from V and 6 bases from J, leaving 9 bases between. The CDR3 DNA sequence: TGTGCCAGCAGTTTCGGACCTGGTAATTCACCCCTCCACTTT. This sequence encodes CASSFGPGNSPLHF.

This clonotype came up a few times. The V gene is TRBV6-5, the J gene TRBJ1-1; tentative D call: TRBD1 (5 bases). This CDR3 has 14 residues. V was trimmed by 10 bases and J by 1 base, leaving 16 bases between them. The germline CDR1 and CDR2 sequences are MNHEY and SVGAGI. The CDR3 bases are TGTGCCACCTTTACAAGGGGCAGGAACACTGAAGCTTTCTTT. This encodes CATFTRGRNTEAFF.